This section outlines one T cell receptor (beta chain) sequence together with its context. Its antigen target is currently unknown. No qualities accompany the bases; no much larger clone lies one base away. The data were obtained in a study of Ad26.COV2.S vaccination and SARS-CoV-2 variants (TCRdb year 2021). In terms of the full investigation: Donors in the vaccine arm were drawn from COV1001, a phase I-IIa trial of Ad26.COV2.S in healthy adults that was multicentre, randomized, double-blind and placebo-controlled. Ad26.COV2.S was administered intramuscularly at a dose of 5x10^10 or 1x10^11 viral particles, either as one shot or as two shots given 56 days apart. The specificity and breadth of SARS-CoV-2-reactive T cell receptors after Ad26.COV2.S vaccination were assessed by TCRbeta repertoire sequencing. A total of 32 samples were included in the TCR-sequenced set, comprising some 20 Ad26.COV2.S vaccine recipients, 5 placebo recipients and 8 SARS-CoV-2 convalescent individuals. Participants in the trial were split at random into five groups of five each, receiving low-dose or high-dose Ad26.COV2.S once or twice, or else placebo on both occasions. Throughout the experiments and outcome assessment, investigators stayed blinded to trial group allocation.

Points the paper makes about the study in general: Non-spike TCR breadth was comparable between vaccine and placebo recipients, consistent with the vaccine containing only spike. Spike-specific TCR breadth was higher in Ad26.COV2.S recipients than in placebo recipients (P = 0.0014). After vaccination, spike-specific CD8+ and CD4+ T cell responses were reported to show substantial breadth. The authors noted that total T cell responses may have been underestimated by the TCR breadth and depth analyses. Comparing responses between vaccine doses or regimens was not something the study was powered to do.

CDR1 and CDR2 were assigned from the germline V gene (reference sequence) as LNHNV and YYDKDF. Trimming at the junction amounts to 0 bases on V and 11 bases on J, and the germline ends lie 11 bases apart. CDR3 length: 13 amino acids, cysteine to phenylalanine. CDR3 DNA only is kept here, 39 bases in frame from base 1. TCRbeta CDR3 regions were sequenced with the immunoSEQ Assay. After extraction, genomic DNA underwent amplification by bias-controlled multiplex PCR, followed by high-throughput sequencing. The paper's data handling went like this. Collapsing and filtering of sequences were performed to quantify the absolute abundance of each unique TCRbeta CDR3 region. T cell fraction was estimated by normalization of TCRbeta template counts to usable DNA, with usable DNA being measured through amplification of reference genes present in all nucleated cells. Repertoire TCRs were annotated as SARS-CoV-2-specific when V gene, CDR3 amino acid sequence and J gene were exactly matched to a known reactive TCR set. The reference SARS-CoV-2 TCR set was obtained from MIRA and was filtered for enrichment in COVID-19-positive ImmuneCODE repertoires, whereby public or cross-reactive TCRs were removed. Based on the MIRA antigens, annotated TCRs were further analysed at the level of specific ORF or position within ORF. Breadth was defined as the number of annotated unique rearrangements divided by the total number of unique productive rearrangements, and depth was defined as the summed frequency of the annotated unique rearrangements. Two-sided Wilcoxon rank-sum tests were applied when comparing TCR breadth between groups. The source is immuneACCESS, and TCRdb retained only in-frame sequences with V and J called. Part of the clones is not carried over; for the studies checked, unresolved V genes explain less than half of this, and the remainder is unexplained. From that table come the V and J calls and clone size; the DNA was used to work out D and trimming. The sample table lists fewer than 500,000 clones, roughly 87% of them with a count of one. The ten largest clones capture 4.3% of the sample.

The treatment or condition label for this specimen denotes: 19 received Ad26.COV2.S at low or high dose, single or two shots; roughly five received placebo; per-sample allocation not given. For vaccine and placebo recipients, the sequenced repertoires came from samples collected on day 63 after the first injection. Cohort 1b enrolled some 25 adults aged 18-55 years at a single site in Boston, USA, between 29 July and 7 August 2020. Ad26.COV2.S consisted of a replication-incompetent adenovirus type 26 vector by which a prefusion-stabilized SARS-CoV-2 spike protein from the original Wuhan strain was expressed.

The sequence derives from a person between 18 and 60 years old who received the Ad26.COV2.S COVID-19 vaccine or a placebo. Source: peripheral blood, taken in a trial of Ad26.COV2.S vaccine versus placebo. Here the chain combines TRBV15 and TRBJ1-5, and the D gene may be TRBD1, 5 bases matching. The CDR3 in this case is CATSRDRGMAQHF. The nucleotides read TGTGCCACCAGCAGAGATCGGGGCATGGCCCAGCATTTT.